A selection of T cell receptor beta chains follows, all from one sample in a study of T cells in Graves' hyperthyroidism and ophthalmopathy. TCRdb redid the calling of the multiplex PCR reads with MiXCR, one entry per CDR3 protein. There are 250,000 or so distinct CDR3 sequences in the sample; roughly 15% occur only once, and about 33% lies in the top ten. The sample consisted of blood. The receptors shown here come from a woman aged 45 to 65 with Graves' hyperthyroidism that later progressed to Graves' ophthalmopathy. CDR3s include the opening cysteine and the closing phenylalanine or tryptophan. A D gene is named only where the DNA matches it firmly. Only some rows state a clone size, as once, few, many or a class for expanded clones.

V gene	clone size	J gene	D gene	CDR3 DNA	CDR3 protein
TRBV29-1	few	TRBJ1-2	NA	TGCAGCGTCCAAGACAATATCTATGGCTACACCTTC	CSVQDNIYGYTF
TRBV20-1	NA	TRBJ2-1	TRBD2	TGCAGTGCTGTACCGGGACTAGCGGGAAGCTCCTACAATGAGCAGTTCTTC	CSAVPGLAGSSYNEQFF
TRBV6-1	many	TRBJ1-1	NA	TGTGCCAGCAGTTCAAATAGGAACACTGAAGCTTTCTTT	CASSSNRNTEAFF
TRBV12-3/TRBV12-4	many	TRBJ1-5	NA	TGTGCCAGCAGTTTAGCGGGACGAAATCAGCCCCAGCATTTT	CASSLAGRNQPQHF
TRBV27	NA	TRBJ2-2	TRBD2	TGTGCCAGCAGCCTGAGCGGGACGGAGCTGTTTTTT	CASSLSGTELFF
TRBV12-3/TRBV12-4	many	TRBJ1-2	TRBD1	TGTGCCAGCAGATCCCCGAACAGGGGCGGCTACACCTTC	CASRSPNRGGYTF
TRBV12-3/TRBV12-4	many	TRBJ1-5	TRBD1	TGTGCCAGCAGGGGGACAGGGATCCAGCCCCAGCATTTT	CASRGTGIQPQHF
TRBV30	many	TRBJ2-7	TRBD1	TGTGCCTGGGTGAGGGACAGATCCCCCTACGAGCAGTACTTC	CAWVRDRSPYEQYF
TRBV5-1	many	TRBJ1-3	TRBD1	TGCGCCAGCAGCTTGGCCGAAGGGACAGGCCTCTCTGGAAACACCATATATTTT	CASSLAEGTGLSGNTIYF
TRBV20-1	many	TRBJ2-3	NA	TGCAGTGCTAGAGTGACGGGACGCACAGATACGCAGTATTTT	CSARVTGRTDTQYF
TRBV5-1	few	TRBJ1-6	NA	TGCGCCAGCAGCTTGGACCCTGGGAATTCACCCCTCCACTTT	CASSLDPGNSPLHF
TRBV6-2/TRBV6-3	many	TRBJ1-5	NA	TGTGCCAGCAGCCACCTGGGGGGCAATCAGCCCCAGCATTTT	CASSHLGGNQPQHF
TRBV18	many	TRBJ1-5	NA	TGTGCCAGCTCACCCCCGGGAAGGGGCGAAAATCAGCCCCAGCATTTT	CASSPPGRGENQPQHF
TRBV7-9	many	TRBJ2-5	TRBD2	TGTGCCAGCAGCGTCTTACTAGCGGGAAGGGAGACCCAGTACTTC	CASSVLLAGRETQYF
TRBV6-1	many	TRBJ1-1	NA	TGTGCCAGCAGTGAATCGTACAGCGCCATGAACACTGAAGCTTTCTTT	CASSESYSAMNTEAFF
TRBV29-1	many	TRBJ1-1	NA	TGCAGCGTTGAAGCGGCGGCGAACACTGAAGCTTTCTTT	CSVEAAANTEAFF
TRBV15	once	TRBJ2-5	TRBD2	TGTGCCACCAGCGTTTGGGGGGGAGAGACCCAGTACTTC	CATSVWGGETQYF
TRBV28	many	TRBJ1-6	NA	TGTGCCAGCAGTTTTTTCGCCGGAGCTGATTCACCCCTCCACTTT	CASSFFAGADSPLHF
TRBV7-2	many	TRBJ1-1	NA	TGTGCCAGCAGCCCTCAAGTCGGGGGGCGTAACGTCCTTTACACTGAAGCTTTCTTT	CASSPQVGGRNVLYTEAFF
TRBV12-3/TRBV12-4	many	TRBJ2-5	NA	TGTGCCAGCAGCGCCAGCCACGAGACCCAGTACTTC	CASSASHETQYF
TRBV18	many	TRBJ2-1	TRBD2	TGTGCCAGCTCACCGTTCGCGGGAGGGTCCTACAATGAGCAGTTCTTC	CASSPFAGGSYNEQFF
TRBV11-1	NA	TRBJ1-5	NA	TGTGCCAGCAGCTTCGACCCGGGGAATAGCAATCAGCCCCAGCATTTT	CASSFDPGNSNQPQHF
TRBV6-1	many	TRBJ1-1	NA	TGTGCCACGGGTGGGGACGGCTTGAACACTGAAGCTTTCTTT	CATGGDGLNTEAFF
TRBV5-8	NA	TRBJ1-1	NA	TGTGCCAGCAGCTGGGGGCCTTTGGCTTTCTTT	CASSWGPLAFF
TRBV2	many	TRBJ1-4	TRBD1	TGTGCCAGCGGACAGGGTGCTAATGAAAAACTGTTTTTT	CASGQGANEKLFF
TRBV10-3	NA	TRBJ1-2	TRBD1	TGTGCCACTGGACAGGGGGCTTATGGCTACACCTTC	CATGQGAYGYTF
TRBV18	NA	TRBJ1-1	TRBD1	TGTGCCAGCTCACCCCGGGACAGGGGAGGGTCGGGAGCTTTCTTT	CASSPRDRGGSGAFF